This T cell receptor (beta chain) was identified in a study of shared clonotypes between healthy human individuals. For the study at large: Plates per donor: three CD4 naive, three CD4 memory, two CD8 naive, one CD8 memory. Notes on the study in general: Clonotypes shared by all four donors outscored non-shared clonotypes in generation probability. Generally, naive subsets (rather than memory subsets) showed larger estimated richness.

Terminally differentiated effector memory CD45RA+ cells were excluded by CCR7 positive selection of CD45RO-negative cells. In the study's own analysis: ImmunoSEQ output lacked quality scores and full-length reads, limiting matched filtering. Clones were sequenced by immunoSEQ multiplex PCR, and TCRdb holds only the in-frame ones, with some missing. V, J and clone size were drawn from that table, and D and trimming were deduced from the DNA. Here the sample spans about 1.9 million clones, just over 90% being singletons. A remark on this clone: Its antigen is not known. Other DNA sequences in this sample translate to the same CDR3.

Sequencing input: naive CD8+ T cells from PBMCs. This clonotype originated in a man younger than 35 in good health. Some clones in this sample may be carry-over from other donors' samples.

The CDR3 DNA is TGTGCCAGCAGCTTGTCCTACGAGCAGTACTTC. This codes for CASSLSYEQYF. The chain is built from TRBV7-9 and TRBJ2-7; D call uncertain. The V end lost 3 bases, the J end lost 1 base, and 1 base lay between the germline ends. The CDR3 contains 11 residues. CDR1 and CDR2 from the germline V gene are SEHNR and FQNEAQ (reference sequence). The whole variable domain, filled in from reference TRBV7-9 and TRBJ2-7, reads DTGVSQNPRHKITKRGQNVTFRCDPISEHNRLYWYRQTLGQGPEFLTYFQNEAQLEKSRLLSDRFSAERPKGSFSTLEIQRTEQGDSAMYLCASSLSYEQYFGPGTRLTVT.